This T cell receptor (beta chain) was captured in a study of shared T cell receptors in the human thymus. Produced via immunoSEQ multiplex PCR; TCRdb's table is partial and in-frame only. The profile shows 720,000 or so clones, 75% to 90% of them singletons. The CDR3 totals 16 residues. Per the germline V gene, CDR1 is SGHVS and CDR2 is FNYEAQ. V lost 5 bases to trimming and J lost 5 bases, with 21 bases between them. This clone has a single count. These sequences were also reported in another study, on human thymus T cells.

This receptor was taken from a girl younger than two with a congenital heart defect. Sequencing input: thymocytes. This chain joins TRBV7-6 and TRBJ1-2; D might be TRBD1 (6 bases). CDR3 nucleotides: TGTGCCAGCAGCCCGCAAGGGGGGGGAGAGAGGTATGGCTACACCTTC. It encodes CASSPQGGGERYGYTF.